What follows describes a single TCR beta chain. The target antigen is unknown. A second roughly 6 to 12 cycle PCR used barcoded and J-beta primers. TCRdb ran MiXCR on the 5' RACE reads and lists one entry per CDR3 protein. The sample lists 450,000 to 650,000 distinct CDR3 sequences, around 24% occurring once. The CDR3 runs 15 residues. V was pared by 7 bases and J by 11 bases, with 16 bases of the junction left unmatched. The germline V gene encodes CDR1 MDHEN and CDR2 SYDVKM. The source of the sample is a study of blood T cells in healthy people across ages. Notes on the study in general: Unsorted PBMCs ruled out conclusive naive versus antigen-experienced comparison.

Separately, the same data were catalogued under a study of T cells of mothers and their children. From that paper: In cDNA synthesis, all of the extracted RNA was used at 1.5 ug per 15 ul.

The sample consisted of blood. The sequence derives from a boy aged 10-17 years in good health. V usage is TRBV28 and J usage is TRBJ1-1; TRBD1 matches at 10 bases. CDR3 sequence: CASTITGTGDARAFF. The CDR3 nucleotides read TGTGCCAGCACCATTACCGGGACAGGGGACGCCCGGGCTTTCTTT.